These 2 T cell receptor beta chains were sequenced from one sample in a study of T-cell reconstitution after alpha-beta-depleted transplantation in children. Preparing the TCRbeta library involved the use of unique molecular identifiers. TCRdb processed the PCR reads anew with MiXCR; each CDR3 protein has one entry. Seen here are roughly 500,000 distinct CDR3 sequences, approximately 30% observed once, and the top ten hold 2% to 3%. This sample comprised PBMCs from the stem cell graft donor, obtained from the stem cell graft. These receptors originate from a human donor who donated a stem cell graft to a child with aplastic anemia.

This clonotype was seen only once. The V call is TRBV18, the J call TRBJ2-7, with TRBD2 matching over 8 bases. CDR3 length: 18 amino acids. The V and J ends lost 5 bases and 0 bases, in that order; junction bases with no gene match: 15. Germline V gives CDR1 KGHSH, CDR2 LQKENI. CDR3 DNA: TGTGCCAGCTCAGCCCAGCGGGAGCTAGGGCGGCCCTCCTACGAGCAGTACTTC. As protein: CASSAQRELGRPSYEQYF. The full variable domain, in which reference TRBV18 and TRBJ2-7 provide the parts outside the CDR3, is NAGVMQNPRHLVRRRGQEARLRCSPMKGHSHVYWYRQLPEEGLKFMVYLQKENIIDESGMPKERFSAEFPKEGPSILRIQQVVRGDSAAYFCASSAQRELGRPSYEQYFGPGTRLTVT.

This rearrangement joins TRBV25-1 to TRBJ1-3, with D hard to call. This CDR3 region has 11 residues. V was pared by 2 bases and J by 7 bases, with 3 bases between. Per germline, CDR1 MGHDK and CDR2 SYGVNS. Here the CDR3 reads CASSEVNTIYF. Written as DNA, the CDR3 is TGTGCCAGCAGTGAAGTTAACACCATATATTTT. Drawing the rest from reference TRBV25-1 and TRBJ1-3, the complete variable domain is EADIYQTPRYLVIGTGKKITLECSQTMGHDKMYWYQQDPGMELHLIHYSYGVNSTEKGDLSSESTVSRIRTEHFPLTLESARPSHTSQYLCASSEVNTIYFGEGSWLTVV.